This T cell receptor beta chain was captured in a study of control samples from healthy donors and cancer patients. This table comes from immunoSEQ multiplex PCR, and its TCRdb copy is limited to in-frame clones, with some not included. The table has about 150,000 clones, approximately 91% seen once. Germline V gene data show CDR1 as LNHDA and CDR2 as SQIVND (reference sequence). V lost 10 bases to trimming and J lost 4 bases, with 8 bases between them. The CDR3 runs to 11 residues. The chain couples TRBV19 to TRBJ1-3; no reliable D call. The receptor comes from a man in his thirties or forties in good health. The specimen sequenced was blood. The CDR3 DNA reads TGTGCCACGGCCCCGGGAAACACCATATATTTT. Amino acids: CATAPGNTIYF.